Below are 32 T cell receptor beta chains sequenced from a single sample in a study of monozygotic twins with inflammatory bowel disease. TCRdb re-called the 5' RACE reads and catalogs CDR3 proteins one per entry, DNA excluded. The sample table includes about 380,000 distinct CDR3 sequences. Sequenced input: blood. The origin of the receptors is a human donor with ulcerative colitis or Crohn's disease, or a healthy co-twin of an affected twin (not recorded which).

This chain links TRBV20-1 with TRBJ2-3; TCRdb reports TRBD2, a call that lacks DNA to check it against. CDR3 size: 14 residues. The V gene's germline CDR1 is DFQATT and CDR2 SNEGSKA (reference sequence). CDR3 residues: CSASRALEGDTQYF.

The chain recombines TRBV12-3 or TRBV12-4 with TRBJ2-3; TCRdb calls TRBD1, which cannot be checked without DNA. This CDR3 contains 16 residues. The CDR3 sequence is CASSLWTGGVADTQYF.

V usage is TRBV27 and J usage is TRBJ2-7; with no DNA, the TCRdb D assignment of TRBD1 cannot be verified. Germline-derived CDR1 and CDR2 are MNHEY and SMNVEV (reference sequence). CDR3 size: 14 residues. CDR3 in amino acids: CASSFKGGGYEQYF.

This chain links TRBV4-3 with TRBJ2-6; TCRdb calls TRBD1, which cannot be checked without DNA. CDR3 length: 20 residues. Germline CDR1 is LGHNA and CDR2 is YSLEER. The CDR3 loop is CASSQARDRDPTPGANVLTF.

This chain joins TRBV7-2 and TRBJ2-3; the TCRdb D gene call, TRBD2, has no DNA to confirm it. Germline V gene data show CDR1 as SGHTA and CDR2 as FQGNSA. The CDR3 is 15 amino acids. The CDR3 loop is CASSWAGGSADTQYF.

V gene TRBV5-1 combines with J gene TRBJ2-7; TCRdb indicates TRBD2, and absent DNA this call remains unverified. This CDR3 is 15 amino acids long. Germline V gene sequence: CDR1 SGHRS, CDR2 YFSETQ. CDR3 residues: CASTQGLAGLYEQYF. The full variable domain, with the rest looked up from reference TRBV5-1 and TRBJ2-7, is KAGVTQTPRYLIKTRGQQVTLSCSPISGHRSVSWYQQTPGQGLQFLFEYFSETQRNKGNFPGRFSGRQFSNSRSEMNVSTLELGDSALYLCASTQGLAGLYEQYFGPGTRLTVT.

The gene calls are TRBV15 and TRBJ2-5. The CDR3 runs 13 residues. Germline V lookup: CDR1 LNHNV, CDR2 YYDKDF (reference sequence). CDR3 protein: CATSRGLQETQYF.

CDR3 residues: CASSQRGLSGYEQYF. The J gene is TRBJ2-7, the V gene TRBV4-3; TCRdb outputs TRBD1, but without DNA this stays unchecked. From germline, CDR1 is LGHNA and CDR2 YSLEER. CDR3 length equals 15 residues.

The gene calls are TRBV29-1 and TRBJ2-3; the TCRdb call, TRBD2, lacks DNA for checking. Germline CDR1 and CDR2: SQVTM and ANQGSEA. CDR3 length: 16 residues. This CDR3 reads CSGLGLAGGPRDTQYF.

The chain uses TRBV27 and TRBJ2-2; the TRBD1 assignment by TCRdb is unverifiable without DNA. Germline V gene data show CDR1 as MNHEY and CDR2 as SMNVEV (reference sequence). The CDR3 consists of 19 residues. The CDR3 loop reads CASGTGQGPLATNTGELFF.

The CDR3 protein is CASSLSGTAGEPQHF. The chain combines TRBV5-1 with TRBJ1-5. This CDR3 has 15 amino acids. Germline values: CDR1 SGHRS, CDR2 YFSETQ.

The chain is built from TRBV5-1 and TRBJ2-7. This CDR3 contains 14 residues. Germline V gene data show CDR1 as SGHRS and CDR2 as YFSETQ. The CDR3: CASSLIPSSYEQYF. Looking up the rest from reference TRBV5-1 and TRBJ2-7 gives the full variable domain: KAGVTQTPRYLIKTRGQQVTLSCSPISGHRSVSWYQQTPGQGLQFLFEYFSETQRNKGNFPGRFSGRQFSNSRSEMNVSTLELGDSALYLCASSLIPSSYEQYFGPGTRLTVT.

The CDR3 spells CASSEAGVGFANVKLFF. The rearrangement links TRBV25-1 to TRBJ1-4. From germline, CDR1 is MGHDK and CDR2 SYGVNS. The CDR3 totals 17 residues. The variable domain in full, completed from reference TRBV25-1 and TRBJ1-4, reads EADIYQTPRYLVIGTGKKITLECSQTMGHDKMYWYQQDPGMELHLIHYSYGVNSTEKGDLSSESTVSRIRTEHFPLTLESARPSHTSQYLCASSEAGVGFANVKLFFGSGTQLSVL.

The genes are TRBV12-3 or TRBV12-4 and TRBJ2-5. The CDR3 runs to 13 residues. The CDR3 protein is CASSLRVSETQYF.

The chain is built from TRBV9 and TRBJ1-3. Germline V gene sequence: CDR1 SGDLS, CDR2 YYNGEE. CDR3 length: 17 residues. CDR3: CASSVGYAYLSGNTIYF.

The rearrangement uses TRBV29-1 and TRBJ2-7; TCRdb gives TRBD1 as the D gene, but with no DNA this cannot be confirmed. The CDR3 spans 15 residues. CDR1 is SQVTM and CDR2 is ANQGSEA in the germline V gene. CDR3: CSVAFLGTGNDEQYF.

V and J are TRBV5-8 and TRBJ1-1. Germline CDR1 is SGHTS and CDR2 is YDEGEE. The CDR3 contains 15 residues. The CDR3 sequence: CASSPGQRTYTEAFF. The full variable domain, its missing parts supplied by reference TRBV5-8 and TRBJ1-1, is EAGVTQSPTHLIKTRGQQATLRCSPISGHTSVYWYQQALGLGLQFLLWYDEGEERNRGNFPPRFSGRQFPNYSSELNVNALELEDSALYLCASSPGQRTYTEAFFGQGTRLTVV.

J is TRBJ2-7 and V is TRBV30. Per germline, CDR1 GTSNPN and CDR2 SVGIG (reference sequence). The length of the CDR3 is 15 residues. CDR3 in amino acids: CAWKVRGVSSYEQYF.

Here the CDR3 reads CASSLRPDTDTQYF. V usage is TRBV7-2 and J usage is TRBJ2-3. From germline, CDR1 is SGHTA and CDR2 FQGNSA. The CDR3 has 14 residues.

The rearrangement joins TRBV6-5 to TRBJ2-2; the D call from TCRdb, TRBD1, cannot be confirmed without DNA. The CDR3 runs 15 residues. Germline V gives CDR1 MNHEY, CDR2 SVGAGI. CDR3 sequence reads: CASSYGQGDTGELFF.

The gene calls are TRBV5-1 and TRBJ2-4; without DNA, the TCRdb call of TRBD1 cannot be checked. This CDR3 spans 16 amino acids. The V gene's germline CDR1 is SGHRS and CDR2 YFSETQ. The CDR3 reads CASSLDGGGVRNIQYF.

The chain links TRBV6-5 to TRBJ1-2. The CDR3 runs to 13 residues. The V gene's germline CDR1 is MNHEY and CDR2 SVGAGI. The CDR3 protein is CASSYSFGYGYTF.

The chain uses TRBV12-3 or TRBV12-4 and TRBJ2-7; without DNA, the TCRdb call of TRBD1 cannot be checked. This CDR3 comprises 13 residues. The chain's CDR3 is CASSARDSYEQYF.

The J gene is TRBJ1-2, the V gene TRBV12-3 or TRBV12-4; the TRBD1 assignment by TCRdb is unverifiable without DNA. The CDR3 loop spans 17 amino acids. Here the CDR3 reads CASSPDRGGLANYGYTF.

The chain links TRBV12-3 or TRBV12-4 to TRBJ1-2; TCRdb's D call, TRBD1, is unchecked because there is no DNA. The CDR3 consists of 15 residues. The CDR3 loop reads CASSFGFQGGHGYTF.

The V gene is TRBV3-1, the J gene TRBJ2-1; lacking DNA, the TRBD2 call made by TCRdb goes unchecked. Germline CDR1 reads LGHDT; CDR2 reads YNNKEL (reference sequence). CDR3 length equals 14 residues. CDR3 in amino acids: CASTPSGGDNEQFF.

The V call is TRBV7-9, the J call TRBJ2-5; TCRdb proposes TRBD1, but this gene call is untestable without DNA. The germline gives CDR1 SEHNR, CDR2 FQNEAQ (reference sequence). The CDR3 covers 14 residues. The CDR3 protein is CASSEQRGRETQYF.

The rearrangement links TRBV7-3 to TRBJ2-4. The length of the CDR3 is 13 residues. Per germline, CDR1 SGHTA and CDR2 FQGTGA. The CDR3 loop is CASSFQFVNIQYF.

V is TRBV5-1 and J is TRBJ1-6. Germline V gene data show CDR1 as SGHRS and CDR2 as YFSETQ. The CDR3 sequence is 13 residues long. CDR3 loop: CASSSLWDSPLHF.

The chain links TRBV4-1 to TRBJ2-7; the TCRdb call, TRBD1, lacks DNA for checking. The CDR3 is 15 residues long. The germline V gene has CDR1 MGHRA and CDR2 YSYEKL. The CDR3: CASSLGAGKTYEQYF.

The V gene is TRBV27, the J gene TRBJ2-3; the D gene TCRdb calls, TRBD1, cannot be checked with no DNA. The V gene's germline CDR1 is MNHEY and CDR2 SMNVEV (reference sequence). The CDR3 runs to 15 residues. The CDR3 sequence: CASSSKGAGRATQYF.

CDR3 amino acids: CASGRTGSSYNEQFF. The chain combines TRBV5-1 with TRBJ2-1; TCRdb returns TRBD1, unconfirmable since there is no DNA. Germline V gene sequence: CDR1 SGHRS, CDR2 YFSETQ. The CDR3 runs 15 residues. Filled out from reference TRBV5-1 and TRBJ2-1, the complete variable domain reads KAGVTQTPRYLIKTRGQQVTLSCSPISGHRSVSWYQQTPGQGLQFLFEYFSETQRNKGNFPGRFSGRQFSNSRSEMNVSTLELGDSALYLCASGRTGSSYNEQFFGPGTRLTVL.